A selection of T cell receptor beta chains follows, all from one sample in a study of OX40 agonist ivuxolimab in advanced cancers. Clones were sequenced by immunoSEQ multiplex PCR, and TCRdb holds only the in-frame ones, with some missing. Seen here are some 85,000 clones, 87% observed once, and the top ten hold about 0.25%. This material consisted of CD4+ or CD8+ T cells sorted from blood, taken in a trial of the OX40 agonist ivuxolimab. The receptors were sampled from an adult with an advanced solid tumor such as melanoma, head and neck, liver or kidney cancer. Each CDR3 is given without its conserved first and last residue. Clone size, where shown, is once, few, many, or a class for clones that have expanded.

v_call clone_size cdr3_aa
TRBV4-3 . ASSQETVSLGYT
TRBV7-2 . ASSLVAGGSTDTQY
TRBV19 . ASSMPTGGGTDTQY
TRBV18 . ASSSSGRTYQETQY
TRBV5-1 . ASSLGQSSSGNTIY
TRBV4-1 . ASSQDRGLSAVGANVLT
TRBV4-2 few ASSRSGSYNEQF
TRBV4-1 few ASSPGTVTEAF
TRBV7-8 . ASSLGASSNEQF
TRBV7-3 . ASSLRADALYEQY
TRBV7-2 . ASSPGQGPYEQY
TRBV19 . ASSQTGGGHREQY
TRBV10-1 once ASSPPGQLYEQY
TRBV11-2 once ASRGQSNEKLF
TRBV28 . ATRVPGSNYEQY
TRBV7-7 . ASSATGTTEAF
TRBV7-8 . ASSLIAGGTNTGELF
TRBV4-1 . ASSPFITSGGGDTQY
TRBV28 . ASSLVAASTGELF
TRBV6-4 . ASKGGPLAGRYNEQF
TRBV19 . ASTPTGSYGYT
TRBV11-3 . ASSLTGTGEQY
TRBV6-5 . ASNGVGGAGYEQY
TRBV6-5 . ASSYSTGAYEQY
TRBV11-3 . ASSLGGAGANVLT
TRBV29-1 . SVDSMNLANYGYT
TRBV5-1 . ASSRDSSYNEQF
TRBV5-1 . ASSLGRGRDEKLF
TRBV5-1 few ASSLGTSGSRSDEQY
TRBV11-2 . ASSLGRQGLRETQY
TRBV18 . ASSPAGATDTQY
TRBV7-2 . ASSWTRNEQF